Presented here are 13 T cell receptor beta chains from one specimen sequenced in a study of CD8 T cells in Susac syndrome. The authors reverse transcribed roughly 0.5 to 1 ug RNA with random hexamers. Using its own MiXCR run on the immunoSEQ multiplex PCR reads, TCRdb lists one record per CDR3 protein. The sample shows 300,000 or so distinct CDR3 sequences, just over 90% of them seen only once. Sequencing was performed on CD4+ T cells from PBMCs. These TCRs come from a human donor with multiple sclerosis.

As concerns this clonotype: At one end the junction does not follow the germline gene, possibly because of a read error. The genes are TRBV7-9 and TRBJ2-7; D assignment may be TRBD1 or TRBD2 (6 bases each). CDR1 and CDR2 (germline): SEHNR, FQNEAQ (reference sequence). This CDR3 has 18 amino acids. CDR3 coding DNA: TGTGCCGGCAGCTTAGGGGGGCTGCGGAGAGAGGGTAGCAGCGAGCAGTACTTC. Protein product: CAGSLGGLRREGSSEQYF. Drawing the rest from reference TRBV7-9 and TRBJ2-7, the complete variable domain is DTGVSQNPRHKITKRGQNVTFRCDPISEHNRLYWYRQTLGQGPEFLTYFQNEAQLEKSRLLSDRFSAERPKGSFSTLEIQRTEQGDSAMYLCAGSLGGLRREGSSEQYFGPGTRLTVT.

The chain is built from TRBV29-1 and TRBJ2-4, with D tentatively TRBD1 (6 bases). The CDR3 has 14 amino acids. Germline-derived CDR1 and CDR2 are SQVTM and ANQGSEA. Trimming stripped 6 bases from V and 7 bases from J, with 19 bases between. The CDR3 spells CSVRPQGYGNIQYF. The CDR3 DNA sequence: TGCAGCGTGAGACCACAGGGTTATGGTAACATTCAGTACTTC.

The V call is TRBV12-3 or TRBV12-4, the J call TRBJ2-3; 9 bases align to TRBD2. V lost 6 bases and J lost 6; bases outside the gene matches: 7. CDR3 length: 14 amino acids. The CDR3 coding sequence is TGTGCCAGCAGCCCGGGACTAGCTAGTGATACGCAGTATTTT. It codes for CASSPGLASDTQYF.

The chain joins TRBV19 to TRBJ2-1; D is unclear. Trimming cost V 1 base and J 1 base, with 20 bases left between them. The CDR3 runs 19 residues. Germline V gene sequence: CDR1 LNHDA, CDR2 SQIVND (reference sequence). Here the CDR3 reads CASSIGESGLIFSYNEQFF. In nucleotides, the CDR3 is TGTGCCAGTAGTATAGGAGAATCCGGGCTTATTTTTTCCTACAATGAGCAGTTCTTC.

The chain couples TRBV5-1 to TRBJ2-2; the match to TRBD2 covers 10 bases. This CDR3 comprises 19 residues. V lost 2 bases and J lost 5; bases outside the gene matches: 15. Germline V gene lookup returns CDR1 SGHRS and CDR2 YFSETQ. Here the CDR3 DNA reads TGCGCCAGCAGCTTCCTCGGGACTAGCGTCCTCGCGGGGACCGGGGAGCTGTTTTTT. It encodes CASSFLGTSVLAGTGELFF.

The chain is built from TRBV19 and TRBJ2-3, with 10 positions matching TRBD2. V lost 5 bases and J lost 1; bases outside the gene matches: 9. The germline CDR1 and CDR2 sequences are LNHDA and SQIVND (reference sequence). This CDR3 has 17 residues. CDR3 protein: CASSLQGAGGRTDTQYF. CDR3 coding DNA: TGTGCCAGTAGTCTCCAGGGAGCGGGGGGGCGCACAGATACGCAGTATTTT.

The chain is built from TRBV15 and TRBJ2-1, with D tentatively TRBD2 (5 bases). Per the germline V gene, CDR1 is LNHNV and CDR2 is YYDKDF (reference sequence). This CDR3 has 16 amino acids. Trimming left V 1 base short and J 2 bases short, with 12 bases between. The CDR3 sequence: CATSRVFAGTYNEQFF. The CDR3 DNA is TGTGCCACCAGCAGAGTGTTTGCGGGCACCTACAATGAGCAGTTCTTC.

DNA for the CDR3: TGTGCCAGCAGTTACCAACGGTTCTATGGCTACACCTTC. Translation gives CASSYQRFYGYTF. The chain is built from TRBV6-2 or TRBV6-3 and TRBJ1-2, with D unresolved. Deletions cut 2 bases from V and 4 bases from J, with 8 bases between. The CDR3 covers 13 residues. The V gene's germline CDR1 is MNHEY and CDR2 SVGEGT.

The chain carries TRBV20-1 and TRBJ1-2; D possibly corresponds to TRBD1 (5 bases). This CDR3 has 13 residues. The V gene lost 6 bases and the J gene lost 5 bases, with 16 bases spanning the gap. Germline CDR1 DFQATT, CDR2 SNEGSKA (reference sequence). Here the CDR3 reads CSARAGSAYGYTF. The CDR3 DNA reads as TGCAGTGCCAGGGCAGGGAGTGCATATGGCTACACCTTC.

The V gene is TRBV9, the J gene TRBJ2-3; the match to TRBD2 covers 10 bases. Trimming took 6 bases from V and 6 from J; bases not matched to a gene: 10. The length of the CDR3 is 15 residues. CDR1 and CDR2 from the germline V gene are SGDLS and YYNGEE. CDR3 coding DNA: TGTGCCAGCACCCAGAGGGGTAGCGGGGGGGATACGCAGTATTTT. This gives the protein CASTQRGSGGDTQYF.

The CDR3 here is CASSPQGAGEKLFF. The CDR3 nucleotides read TGTGCCAGCTCACCCCAGGGGGCCGGTGAAAAACTGTTTTTT. The rearrangement uses TRBV18 and TRBJ1-4, with 8 bases fitting TRBD1. This CDR3 spans 14 amino acids. From germline, CDR1 is KGHSH and CDR2 LQKENI. Losses at the gene ends were 3 bases for V and 7 bases for J; bases not matched to a gene: 4.

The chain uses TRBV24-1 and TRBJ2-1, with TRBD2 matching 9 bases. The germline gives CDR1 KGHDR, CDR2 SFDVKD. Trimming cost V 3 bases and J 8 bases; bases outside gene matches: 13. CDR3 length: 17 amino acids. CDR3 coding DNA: TGTGCCACCAGTGATCCCCTAGGGAGCGGGGGGCGCCATGAGCAGTTCTTC. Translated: CATSDPLGSGGRHEQFF.

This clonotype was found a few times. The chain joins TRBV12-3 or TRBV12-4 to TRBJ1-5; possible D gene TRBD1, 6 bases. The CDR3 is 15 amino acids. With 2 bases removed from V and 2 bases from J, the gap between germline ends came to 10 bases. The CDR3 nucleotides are TGTGCCAGCAGTTTACAGGGGTTGGGCAATCAGCCCCAGCATTTT. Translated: CASSLQGLGNQPQHF.